This entry concerns a single T cell receptor (beta chain). Assay used: immunoSEQ multiplex PCR; TCRdb lists only in-frame clones, some missing. The data contain 130,000 or so clones, roughly 91% of them singletons. This sample is drawn from a study of control samples from healthy donors and cancer patients. Germline assignment: CDR1 SGHAT and CDR2 FQNNGV. The CDR3 sequence is 12 residues long. The V and J ends lost 1 base and 6 bases respectively, with 6 bases between them. V is TRBV11-2 and J is TRBJ1-2; D remains ambiguous. This sequence was found in a man between 50 and 59 years old with head and neck cancer. Input material: PBMCs. The CDR3 here is CASSLGDNGYTF. The CDR3, as DNA: TGTGCCAGCAGCTTAGGGGATAATGGCTACACCTTC.